Below are 24 T cell receptor beta chains sequenced from a single sample in a study of shared clonotypes between healthy human individuals (dated by TCRdb to between 2020 and 2021). Libraries were prepared through the immunoSEQ multiplex PCR assay. Here the immuneACCESS table is served through TCRdb, limited to in-frame sequences with V and J called. Missing clones are a known gap in these copies; in checked studies unresolved V genes cover under half, and the rest lacks a known reason. In all, the sample holds about 2.3 million clones, and 80% to 95% of those were seen once. The ten most abundant clones make up 0.3% to 0.4% of the sample. Material for sequencing was naive CD4+ T cells from PBMCs. The sample's cell subset or site label, in plain terms: CD45RA+ positively selected. These receptors all stem from a man aged 18 to 29 in good health. Some clones in this sample may be carry-over from other donors' samples.

As regards this clone: Different DNA sequences within this sample yield the same CDR3. V usage is TRBV7-2 and J usage is TRBJ2-6; the D gene is possibly TRBD2 (6 bases). V was cut by 3 bases and J by 2 bases, with 8 bases left in between. Germline-derived CDR1 and CDR2 are SGHTA and FQGNSA. The CDR3 is 15 residues long. This CDR3 is CASSFGGTGANVLTF. The CDR3 region has the DNA TGTGCCAGCAGCTTTGGGGGGACTGGGGCCAACGTCCTGACTTTC. Full variable domain (remainder filled in from reference TRBV7-2 and TRBJ2-6): GAGVSQSPSNKVTEKGKDVELRCDPISGHTALYWYRQSLGQGLEFLIYFQGNSAPDKSGLPSDRFSAERTGGSVSTLTIQRTQQEDSAVYLCASSFGGTGANVLTFGAGSRLTVL.

V usage is TRBV5-1 and J usage is TRBJ2-2; weak D call: TRBD1 (6 bases). The CDR3 runs to 16 residues. The V gene lost 3 bases and the J gene lost 0 bases, with 12 bases spanning the gap. Germline lookup yields CDR1 SGHRS and CDR2 YFSETQ. CDR3 in DNA: TGCGCCAGCAGCTCCGGACAGCTTCCGAACACCGGGGAGCTGTTTTTT. It yields the protein CASSSGQLPNTGELFF.

This clone showed up just a few times. Within the sample, other DNA sequences also encode this same CDR3. The chain couples TRBV18 to TRBJ2-7; tentatively, D is TRBD1 (6 bases). V lost 3 bases to trimming and J lost 0 bases, with 9 bases between them. This CDR3 region has 14 residues. The germline CDR1 and CDR2 sequences are KGHSH and LQKENI. The CDR3 region is CASSPLDSSYEQYF. The CDR3 DNA reads as TGTGCCAGCTCACCCTTGGACAGCTCCTACGAGCAGTACTTC.

V and J are TRBV10-3 and TRBJ1-2; TRBD1 is a possible D gene (5 bases). The V end was cut by 5 bases, the J end by 2 bases, with 12 bases between. The CDR3 contains 14 residues. Germline CDR1 and CDR2: ENHRY and SYGVKD. The CDR3 loop reads CAISRDRSNYGYTF. In DNA, the CDR3 is TGTGCCATCAGTCGGGACCGATCGAACTATGGCTACACCTTC.

The chain joins TRBV5-1 to TRBJ1-1, with D maybe TRBD1 (5 bases). Germline values: CDR1 SGHRS, CDR2 YFSETQ. Trimming pared 6 bases from V and 2 bases from J, leaving 14 bases between. This CDR3 is 14 amino acids long. CDR3 protein: CASMGTGSNTEAFF. The CDR3 DNA reads TGCGCCAGCATGGGAACAGGTAGTAACACTGAAGCTTTCTTT.

This CDR3 reads CASSLVGQGAGGTEAFF. The CDR3 nucleotides are TGCGCCAGCAGCTTGGTAGGACAGGGGGCCGGAGGTACTGAAGCTTTCTTT. This chain links TRBV5-1 with TRBJ1-1; 11 bases fit TRBD1. Germline V lookup: CDR1 SGHRS, CDR2 YFSETQ. CDR3 length: 17 amino acids. The V and J ends lost 0 bases and 5 bases, in that order; junction bases with no gene match: 9.

The V gene is TRBV27, the J gene TRBJ2-7, with D possibly being TRBD1 (5 bases). CDR1 is MNHEY, CDR2 SMNVEV, per germline (reference sequence). The CDR3 runs to 14 residues. Trimming stripped 0 bases from V and 2 bases from J, with 8 bases between. The CDR3 loop is CASSLSQGPYEQYF. CDR3 coding DNA: TGTGCCAGCAGTTTATCGCAGGGTCCCTACGAGCAGTACTTC.

The chain is built from TRBV19 and TRBJ1-5; possible D gene TRBD1, 5 bases. Germline CDR1 reads LNHDA; CDR2 reads SQIVND (reference sequence). V was trimmed by 8 bases and J by 7 bases, leaving 18 bases between them. The CDR3 consists of 14 residues. The CDR3 DNA follows: TGTGCCAGTCATCCCCAAGGGGCCTACCAGCCCCAGCATTTT. Its translation is CASHPQGAYQPQHF.

The rearrangement uses TRBV30 and TRBJ1-2; possibly TRBD1 for D (5 bases). V was shortened by 3 bases and J by 3 bases, with 17 bases between the two germline ends. Germline loops: CDR1 GTSNPN, CDR2 SVGIG (reference sequence). The CDR3 contains 15 residues. This chain's CDR3 is CAWRILGGLYYGYTF. CDR3 DNA: TGTGCCTGGAGGATCCTCGGGGGTCTCTACTATGGCTACACCTTC.

The CDR3: CASSPAGRTTNEKLFF. The CDR3 DNA reads as TGTGCCAGCTCACCGGCGGGTCGAACAACTAATGAAAAACTGTTTTTT. The J gene is TRBJ1-4, the V gene TRBV18; D is uncertain. The CDR3 is made up of 16 amino acids. Germline CDR1 reads KGHSH; CDR2 reads LQKENI. V shed 3 bases and J shed 0 bases, with 11 bases lying between them.

The chain recombines TRBV9 with TRBJ2-1; D is tentatively TRBD1 or TRBD2 (5 bases each). The CDR3 is 13 amino acids. V gave up 3 bases and J gave up 7 bases, with 11 bases separating them. Germline CDR1 is SGDLS and CDR2 is YYNGEE. Here the CDR3 reads CASSAGPMNEQFF. The CDR3 nucleotides read TGTGCCAGCAGCGCGGGACCAATGAATGAGCAGTTCTTC.

Of note for this clone: The sample has other DNA sequences that encode this CDR3 too. The chain combines TRBV5-1 with TRBJ2-7; TRBD1 matches at 12 bases. Germline CDR1 is SGHRS and CDR2 is YFSETQ. The CDR3 length is 15 residues. The V segment lost 0 bases and the J segment 5 bases; nucleotides outside the gene matches: 3. The CDR3 spells CASSLAGQGAHEQYF. CDR3 DNA: TGCGCCAGCAGCTTGGCGGGACAGGGGGCGCACGAGCAGTACTTC.

The gene calls are TRBV28 and TRBJ2-1; no reliable D call. Trimming left V 3 bases short and J 1 base short, with 7 bases between. This CDR3 has 14 residues. CDR1 and CDR2 from the germline V gene are MDHEN and SYDVKM. CDR3: CASSFWISYNEQFF. The CDR3 nucleotides read TGTGCCAGCAGTTTTTGGATATCCTACAATGAGCAGTTCTTC. Based on the CDR3 plus reference TRBV28 and TRBJ2-1, the full variable domain is DVKVTQSSRYLVKRTGEKVFLECVQDMDHENMFWYRQDPGLGLRLIYFSYDVKMKEKGDIPEGYSVSREKKERFSLILESASTNQTSMYLCASSFWISYNEQFFGPGTRLTVL.

The chain links TRBV11-2 to TRBJ2-1; D is unresolved. The CDR3 runs to 15 residues. Germline CDR1 reads SGHAT; CDR2 reads FQNNGV. Between the trimmed V and J ends, which lost 1 base and 8 bases, there was a span of 15 bases. In DNA form, the CDR3 reads TGTGCCAGCAGCTTAGGTTCGTGGCCAACCGATGAGCAGTTCTTC. Protein: CASSLGSWPTDEQFF.

This sequence joins TRBV18 and TRBJ2-7; TRBD2 is a possible D gene (6 bases). CDR3 length: 14 amino acids. Germline CDR1 reads KGHSH; CDR2 reads LQKENI. V lost 2 bases, J lost 8 bases, and 16 bases lay in between. The CDR3 DNA follows: TGTGCCAGCTCACCAACTCTAGACGCGGGAAAGCAGTACTTC. As protein: CASSPTLDAGKQYF.

V and J are TRBV18 and TRBJ2-3; 9 positions agree with TRBD2. The CDR3 is made up of 16 amino acids. The germline V gene encodes CDR1 KGHSH and CDR2 LQKENI. V was clipped by 1 base and J by 2 bases; unmatched bases: 4. The chain's CDR3 is CASSPLAGVTTDTQYF. The DNA for the CDR3 is TGTGCCAGCTCACCACTAGCGGGAGTTACCACAGATACGCAGTATTTT.

As DNA, the CDR3 is TGTGCCAGCAGCCAAAATGTGGGAACTGAAGCTTTCTTT. It is translated as CASSQNVGTEAFF. The V and J genes are TRBV14 and TRBJ1-1, with unresolved D. This CDR3 is built from 13 residues. Germline V gene sequence: CDR1 SGHDN, CDR2 FVKESK. Trimming stripped 2 bases from V and 5 bases from J, with 9 bases between.

Worth noting for this clone: Other DNA sequences in this sample translate to the same CDR3. This sequence joins TRBV4-1 and TRBJ2-1, with D hard to call. V dropped 4 bases and J dropped 3 bases, with 7 bases sitting between them. Germline CDR1 and CDR2: MGHRA and YSYEKL. CDR3 size: 13 residues. The CDR3 bases are TGCGCCAGCAGCCGGCCAGGCTACAATGAGCAGTTCTTC. Amino acids: CASSRPGYNEQFF.

This chain connects TRBV4-1 to TRBJ1-2; 9 bases match TRBD1. CDR3 length: 16 residues. V was pared by 5 bases and J by 1 base, with 8 bases of the junction left unmatched. CDR1 is MGHRA and CDR2 is YSYEKL in the germline V gene. CDR3 region: CASSSPTGGSNYGYTF. Here the CDR3 DNA reads TGCGCCAGCAGCTCCCCCACAGGGGGCAGTAACTATGGCTACACCTTC.

This clone was detected once. The rearrangement joins TRBV5-1 to TRBJ1-1, with D uncertain. From germline, CDR1 is SGHRS and CDR2 YFSETQ. With 4 bases removed from V and 0 bases from J, the gap between germline ends came to 13 bases. The CDR3 is 15 amino acids. CDR3 region: CASSPEPGLNTEAFF. The CDR3 DNA follows: TGCGCCAGCAGCCCGGAGCCGGGCCTGAACACTGAAGCTTTCTTT.

The chain has TRBV28 and TRBJ2-7; the D gene is possibly TRBD1 (6 bases). The CDR3 spans 14 residues. Trimming removed 6 bases at V and 8 bases at J, with 20 bases between. Germline values: CDR1 MDHEN, CDR2 SYDVKM. The CDR3 region has the DNA TGTGCCAGCAGCCTACAGGGAGTGCCCCCCAAGCAGTACTTC. Encoded protein: CASSLQGVPPKQYF.

The V gene is TRBV30, the J gene TRBJ1-1, with D perhaps matching TRBD1 (5 bases). V was cut by 5 bases and J by 3 bases, with 19 bases left in between. The CDR3 totals 15 residues. The germline CDR1 and CDR2 sequences are GTSNPN and SVGIG (reference sequence). The CDR3 bases are TGTGCCTGGGCAAACGGGGGTTATAAGTACACTGAAGCTTTCTTT. Its protein product is CAWANGGYKYTEAFF.

This chain connects TRBV29-1 to TRBJ2-3, with a possible D match to TRBD2 (5 bases). V dropped 7 bases and J dropped 7 bases, with 9 bases sitting between them. This CDR3 comprises 10 residues. Germline lookup yields CDR1 SQVTM and CDR2 ANQGSEA. The CDR3 sequence: CSALGNTQYF. CDR3 nucleotide sequence: TGCAGCGCGCTCGGGAATACGCAGTATTTT.

V and J are TRBV23-1 and TRBJ2-3; D not certain. TRBV23-1 is noted as an ORF with a role that remains uncertain. V dropped 0 bases and J dropped 4 bases, with 14 bases sitting between them. This CDR3 is built from 16 residues. This chain's CDR3 is CASSQSPGLGADTQYF. CDR3 sequence (DNA): TGCGCCAGCAGTCAATCCCCGGGCCTAGGAGCAGATACGCAGTATTTT.